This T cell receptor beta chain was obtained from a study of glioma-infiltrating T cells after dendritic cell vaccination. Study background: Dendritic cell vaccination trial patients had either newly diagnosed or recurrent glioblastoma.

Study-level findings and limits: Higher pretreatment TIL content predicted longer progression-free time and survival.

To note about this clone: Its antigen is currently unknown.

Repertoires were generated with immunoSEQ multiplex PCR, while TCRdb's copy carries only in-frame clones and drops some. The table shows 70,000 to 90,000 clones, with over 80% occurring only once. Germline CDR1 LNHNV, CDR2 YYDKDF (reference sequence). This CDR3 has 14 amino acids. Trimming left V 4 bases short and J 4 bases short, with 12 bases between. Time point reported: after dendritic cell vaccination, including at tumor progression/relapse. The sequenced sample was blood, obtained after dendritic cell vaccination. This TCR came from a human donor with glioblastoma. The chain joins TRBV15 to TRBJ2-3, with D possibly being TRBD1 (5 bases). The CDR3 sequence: CATSTTGEADTQYF. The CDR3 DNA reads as TGTGCCACCAGCACCACAGGAGAGGCAGATACGCAGTATTTT.